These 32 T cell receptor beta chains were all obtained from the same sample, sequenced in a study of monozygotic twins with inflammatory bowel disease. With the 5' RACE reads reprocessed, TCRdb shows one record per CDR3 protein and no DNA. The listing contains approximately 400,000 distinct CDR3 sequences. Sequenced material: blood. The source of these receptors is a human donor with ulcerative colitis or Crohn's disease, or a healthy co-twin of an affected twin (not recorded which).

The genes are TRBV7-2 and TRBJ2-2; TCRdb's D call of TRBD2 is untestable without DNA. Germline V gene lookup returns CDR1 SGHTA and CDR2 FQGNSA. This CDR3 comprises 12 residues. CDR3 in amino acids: CASSFLSRAVFF.

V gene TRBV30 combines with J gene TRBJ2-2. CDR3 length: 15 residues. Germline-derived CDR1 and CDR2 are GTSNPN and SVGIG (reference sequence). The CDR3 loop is CAWRYSTANTGELFF.

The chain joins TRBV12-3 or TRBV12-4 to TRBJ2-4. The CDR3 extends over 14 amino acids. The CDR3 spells CASSHGPQPNIQYF.

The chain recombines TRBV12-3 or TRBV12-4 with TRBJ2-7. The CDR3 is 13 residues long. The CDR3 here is CASSLAATVEQYF.

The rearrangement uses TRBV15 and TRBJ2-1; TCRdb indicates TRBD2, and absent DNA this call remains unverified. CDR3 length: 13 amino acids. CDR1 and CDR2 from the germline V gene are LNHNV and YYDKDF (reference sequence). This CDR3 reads CATSGDYGGEQFF.

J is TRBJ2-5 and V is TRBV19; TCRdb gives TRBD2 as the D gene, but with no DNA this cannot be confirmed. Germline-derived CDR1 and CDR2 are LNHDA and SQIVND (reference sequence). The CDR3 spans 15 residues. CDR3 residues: CASSISSGGGETQYF.

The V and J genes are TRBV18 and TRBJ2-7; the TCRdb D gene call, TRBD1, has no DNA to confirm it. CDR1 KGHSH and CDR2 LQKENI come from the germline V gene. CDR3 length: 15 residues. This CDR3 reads CASSPQDRVGYEQYF.

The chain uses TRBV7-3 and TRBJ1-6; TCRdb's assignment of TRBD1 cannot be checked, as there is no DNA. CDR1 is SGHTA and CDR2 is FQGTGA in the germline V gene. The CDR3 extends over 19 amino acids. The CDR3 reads CASSLTGQGVFSYNSPLHF.

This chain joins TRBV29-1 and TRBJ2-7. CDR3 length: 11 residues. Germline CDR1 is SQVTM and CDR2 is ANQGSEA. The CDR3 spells CSVASSYEQYF.

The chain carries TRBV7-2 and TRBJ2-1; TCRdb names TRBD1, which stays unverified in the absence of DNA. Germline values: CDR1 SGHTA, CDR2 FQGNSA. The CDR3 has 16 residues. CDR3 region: CASSPRDTGIINEQFF. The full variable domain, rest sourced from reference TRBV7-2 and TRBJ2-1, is GAGVSQSPSNKVTEKGKDVELRCDPISGHTALYWYRQSLGQGLEFLIYFQGNSAPDKSGLPSDRFSAERTGGSVSTLTIQRTQQEDSAVYLCASSPRDTGIINEQFFGPGTRLTVL.

The CDR3 spells CASSLKVSGANVLTF. The chain uses TRBV12-3 or TRBV12-4 and TRBJ2-6. This CDR3 has 15 residues.

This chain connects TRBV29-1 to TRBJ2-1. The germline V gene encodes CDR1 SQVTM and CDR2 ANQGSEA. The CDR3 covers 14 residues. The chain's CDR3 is CSVVIMGLRDEQFF.

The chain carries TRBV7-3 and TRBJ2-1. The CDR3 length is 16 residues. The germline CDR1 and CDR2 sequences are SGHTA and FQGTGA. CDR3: CASSSQVSSSYNEQFF.

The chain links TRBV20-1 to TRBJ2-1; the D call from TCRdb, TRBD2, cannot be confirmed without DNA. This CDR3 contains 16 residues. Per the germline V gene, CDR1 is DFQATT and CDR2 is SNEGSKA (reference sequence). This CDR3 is CSPVNFGTSGYNEQFF.

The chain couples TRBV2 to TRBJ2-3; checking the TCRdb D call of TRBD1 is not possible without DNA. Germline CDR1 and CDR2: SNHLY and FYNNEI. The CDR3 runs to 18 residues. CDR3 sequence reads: CASSEARSRDPYTDTQYF.

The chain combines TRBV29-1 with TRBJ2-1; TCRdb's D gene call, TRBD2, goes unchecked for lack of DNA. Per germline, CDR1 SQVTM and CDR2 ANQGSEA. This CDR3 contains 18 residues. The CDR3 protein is CGWYRRLLAGGGWNEQFF.

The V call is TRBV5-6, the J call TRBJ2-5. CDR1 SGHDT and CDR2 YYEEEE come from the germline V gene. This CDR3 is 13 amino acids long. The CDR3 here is CASSLSRKETQYF.

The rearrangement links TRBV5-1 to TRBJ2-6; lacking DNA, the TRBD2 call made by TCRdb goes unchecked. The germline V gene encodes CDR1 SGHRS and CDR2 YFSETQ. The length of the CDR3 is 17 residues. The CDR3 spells CASSSSGRITGANVLTF. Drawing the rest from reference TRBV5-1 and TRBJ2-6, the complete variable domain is KAGVTQTPRYLIKTRGQQVTLSCSPISGHRSVSWYQQTPGQGLQFLFEYFSETQRNKGNFPGRFSGRQFSNSRSEMNVSTLELGDSALYLCASSSSGRITGANVLTFGAGSRLTVL.

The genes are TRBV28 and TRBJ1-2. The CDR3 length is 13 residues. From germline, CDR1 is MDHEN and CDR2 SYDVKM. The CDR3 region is CASSLYRAEERTF.

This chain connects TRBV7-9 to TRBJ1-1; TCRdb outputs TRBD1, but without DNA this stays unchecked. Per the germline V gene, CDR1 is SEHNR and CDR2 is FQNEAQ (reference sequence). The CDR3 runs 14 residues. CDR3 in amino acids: CASSDQGSHTEAFF.

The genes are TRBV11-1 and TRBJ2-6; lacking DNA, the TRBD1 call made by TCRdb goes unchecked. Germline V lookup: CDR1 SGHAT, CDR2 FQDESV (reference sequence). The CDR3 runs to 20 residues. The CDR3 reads CASSPRQGSFFFSGANVLTF.

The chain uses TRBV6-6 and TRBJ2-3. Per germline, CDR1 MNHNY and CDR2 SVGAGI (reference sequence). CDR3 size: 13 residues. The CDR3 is CASSYIRTDTQYF.

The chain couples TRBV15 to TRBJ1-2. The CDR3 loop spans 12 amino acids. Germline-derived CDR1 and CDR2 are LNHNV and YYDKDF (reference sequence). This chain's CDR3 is CATSRDLYGYTF.

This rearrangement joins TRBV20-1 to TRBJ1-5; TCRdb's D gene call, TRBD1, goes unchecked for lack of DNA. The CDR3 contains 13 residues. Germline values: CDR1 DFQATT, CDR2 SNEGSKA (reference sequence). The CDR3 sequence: CSARGPSIKPQHF.

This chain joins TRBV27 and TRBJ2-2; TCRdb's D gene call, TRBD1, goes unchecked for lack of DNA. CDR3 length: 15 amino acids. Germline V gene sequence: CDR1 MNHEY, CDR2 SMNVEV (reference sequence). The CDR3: CASSTGDRVNGELFF.

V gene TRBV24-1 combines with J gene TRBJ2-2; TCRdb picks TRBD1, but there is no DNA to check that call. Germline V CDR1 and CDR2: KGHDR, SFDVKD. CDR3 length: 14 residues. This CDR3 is CATVGLPNTGELFF.

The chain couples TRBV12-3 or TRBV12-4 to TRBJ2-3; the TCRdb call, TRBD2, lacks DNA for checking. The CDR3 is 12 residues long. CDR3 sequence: CASSGTADTQYF.

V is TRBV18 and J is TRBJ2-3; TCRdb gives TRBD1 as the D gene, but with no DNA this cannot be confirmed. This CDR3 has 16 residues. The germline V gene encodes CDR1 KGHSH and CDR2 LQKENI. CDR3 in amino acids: CASSPGLAPGEDTQYF.

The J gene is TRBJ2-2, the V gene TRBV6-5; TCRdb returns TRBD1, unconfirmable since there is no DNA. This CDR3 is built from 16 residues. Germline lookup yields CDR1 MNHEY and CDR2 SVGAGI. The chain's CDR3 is CASSLRQGASTGELFF.

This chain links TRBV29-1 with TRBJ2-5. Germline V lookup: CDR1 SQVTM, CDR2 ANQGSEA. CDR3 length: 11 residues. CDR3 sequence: CSVGWGETQYF.

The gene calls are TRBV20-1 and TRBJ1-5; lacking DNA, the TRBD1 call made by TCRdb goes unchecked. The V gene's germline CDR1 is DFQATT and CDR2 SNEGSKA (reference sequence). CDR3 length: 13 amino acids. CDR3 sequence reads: CSVLGPGNQPQHF.

This CDR3 reads CASSFQDRNRGSGNTIYF. The chain is built from TRBV11-2 and TRBJ1-3; there is no DNA to check the TCRdb D call of TRBD1. The CDR3 length is 18 residues. The germline V gene has CDR1 SGHAT and CDR2 FQNNGV. Full variable domain (missing parts from reference TRBV11-2 and TRBJ1-3): EAGVAQSPRYKIIEKRQSVAFWCNPISGHATLYWYQQILGQGPKLLIQFQNNGVVDDSQLPKDRFSAERLKGVDSTLKIQPAKLEDSAVYLCASSFQDRNRGSGNTIYFGEGSWLTVV.